Listed below are T cell receptor beta chains from one sample, sequenced in a study of shared clonotypes between healthy human individuals. TCRdb's table, derived via immunoSEQ multiplex PCR, lists solely in-frame clones and lacks some. The sample shows 2,500,000 or so clones, about nine tenths of them seen only once. Material for sequencing was naive CD4+ T cells from PBMCs. The source of these receptors is a man aged 18 to 30 in good health. Some clones in this sample may be carry-over from other donors' samples. Each CDR3 is given without its conserved first and last residue. The order of the fields is D gene, J gene, V gene, CDR3 protein. D genes are given only for firm matches.

.	TRBJ2-3	TRBV12-5	ASARSGDTQY
.	TRBJ2-7	TRBV14	ASGNSGYEQY
.	TRBJ1-2	TRBV27	ASSLSIQNTYGYT
.	TRBJ2-5	TRBV28	ASSFARVGGQETQY
.	TRBJ2-7	TRBV30	AWGRTAEQY
TRBD2	TRBJ2-1	TRBV5-1	ASSLVALGLAGNEQF
TRBD2	TRBJ2-5	TRBV7-2	ASNPVAGLQETQY
TRBD2	TRBJ2-3	TRBV18	ASSPGLAPDTQY
TRBD1	TRBJ1-2	TRBV9	ASSVRGQNGYT
.	TRBJ2-5	TRBV5-1	ASSSPGSQETQY
.	TRBJ1-2	TRBV28	ASSSVMGGYT
.	TRBJ2-5	TRBV5-1	ASSPTMEETQY
TRBD2	TRBJ2-1	TRBV23-1	ASSQSLAGLYNEQF
.	TRBJ1-4	TRBV7-9	ASSLDAGSNEKLF
TRBD2	TRBJ2-6	TRBV28	ASSLSGEGPSGANVLT
.	TRBJ1-1	TRBV4-1	ASSQPPRARDTEAF
.	TRBJ1-4	TRBV4-2	ASSQDGRFNEKLF
.	TRBJ1-3	TRBV5-1	ASSSGTSFSGNTIY
TRBD1	TRBJ2-5	TRBV9	ASSPRGTGQETQY
.	TRBJ2-1	TRBV29-1	TGAGDYNEQF
TRBD2	TRBJ2-3	TRBV7-9	ASSPTGTSGSGDTQY
.	TRBJ1-4	TRBV28	ASSITGTYHEKLF
.	TRBJ2-7	TRBV6-1	ASHSDQAYEQY